The clone carrying this TCR beta chain was counted only a few times. Its antigen is not identified. This record comes from a study of blood T cells in healthy people across ages. A second roughly 6 to 11 cycle PCR used barcoded and J-beta primers. TCRdb independently ran MiXCR on the 5' RACE reads; one entry per CDR3 protein. The sample lists some 1.5 million distinct CDR3 sequences, approximately 30% occurring once. Broader study findings: Comparison with aged donors showed that long-lived donors had more naive CD4+ cells and higher diversity. There was no known CMV status for donors, so expanded clonotype changes were possibly confounded. Significant beta diversity loss was already apparent by age about 39, declining roughly linearly. The lack of PBMC sorting stopped any conclusive naive versus antigen-experienced comparison.

This TCR was recovered from a woman in her 30s in good health. The sequencing sample was made of blood.

The CDR3 bases are TGCAGCGTTGGGGGCCGGGGACAGGGGAACTACGAGCAGTACTTC. Residues: CSVGGRGQGNYEQYF. The genes are TRBV29-1 and TRBJ2-7; 10 positions agree with TRBD1. This CDR3 contains 15 residues. Germline lookup yields CDR1 SQVTM and CDR2 ANQGSEA. V lost 4 bases, J lost 3 bases, and 9 bases stayed unmatched.